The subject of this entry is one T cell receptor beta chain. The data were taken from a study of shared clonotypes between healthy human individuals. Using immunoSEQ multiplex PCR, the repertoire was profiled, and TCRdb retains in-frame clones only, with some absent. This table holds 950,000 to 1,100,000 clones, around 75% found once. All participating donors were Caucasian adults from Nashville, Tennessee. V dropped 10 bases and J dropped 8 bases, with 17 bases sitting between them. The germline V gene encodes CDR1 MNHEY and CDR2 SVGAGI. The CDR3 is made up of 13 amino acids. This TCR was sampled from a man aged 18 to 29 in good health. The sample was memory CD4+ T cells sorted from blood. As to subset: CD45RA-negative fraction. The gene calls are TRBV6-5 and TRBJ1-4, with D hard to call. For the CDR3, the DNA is TGTGCCACTATACCTCATTTGGGAGAAAAACTGTTTTTT. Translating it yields CATIPHLGEKLFF.